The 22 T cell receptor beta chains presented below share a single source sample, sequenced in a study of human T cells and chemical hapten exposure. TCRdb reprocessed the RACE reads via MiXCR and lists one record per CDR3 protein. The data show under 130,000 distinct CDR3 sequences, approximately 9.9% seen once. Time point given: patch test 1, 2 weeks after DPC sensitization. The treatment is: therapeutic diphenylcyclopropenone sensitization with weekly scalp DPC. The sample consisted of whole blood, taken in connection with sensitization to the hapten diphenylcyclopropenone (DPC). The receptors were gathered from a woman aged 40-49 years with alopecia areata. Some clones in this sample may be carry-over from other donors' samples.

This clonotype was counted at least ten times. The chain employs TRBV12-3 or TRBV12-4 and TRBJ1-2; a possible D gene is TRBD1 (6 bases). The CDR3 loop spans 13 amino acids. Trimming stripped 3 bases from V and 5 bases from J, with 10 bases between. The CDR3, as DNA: TGTGCCAGCAGTTTGCAGGGGCGATATGGCTACACCTTC. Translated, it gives CASSLQGRYGYTF.

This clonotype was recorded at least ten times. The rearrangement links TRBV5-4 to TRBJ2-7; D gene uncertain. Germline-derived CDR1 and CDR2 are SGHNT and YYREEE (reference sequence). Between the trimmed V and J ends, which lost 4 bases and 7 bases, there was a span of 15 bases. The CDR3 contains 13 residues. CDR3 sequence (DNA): TGTGCCAGCAGCGTACGGGCAGCGCGGGAGCAGTACTTC. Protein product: CASSVRAAREQYF.

The CDR3 coding sequence is TGTGCCAGCAGTTCCTGGCGGACAGCGAGCTCTGGGGCCAACGTCCTGACTTTC. It is translated as CASSSWRTASSGANVLTF. The chain carries TRBV27 and TRBJ2-6; D may be TRBD1 (6 bases). V was trimmed by 4 bases and J by 0 bases, leaving 16 bases between them. The germline CDR1 and CDR2 sequences are MNHEY and SMNVEV (reference sequence). This CDR3 has 18 residues.

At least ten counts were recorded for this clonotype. CDR3 amino acids: CASNPTTGGGTEAFF. The CDR3 DNA reads as TGCGCCAGCAACCCTACCACAGGGGGTGGCACTGAAGCTTTCTTT. The rearrangement links TRBV5-1 to TRBJ1-1; 8 bases agree with TRBD1. Trimming removed 6 bases from V and 4 bases from J; junction bases left unmatched: 11. The CDR3 has 15 amino acids. Germline V gene data show CDR1 as SGHRS and CDR2 as YFSETQ.

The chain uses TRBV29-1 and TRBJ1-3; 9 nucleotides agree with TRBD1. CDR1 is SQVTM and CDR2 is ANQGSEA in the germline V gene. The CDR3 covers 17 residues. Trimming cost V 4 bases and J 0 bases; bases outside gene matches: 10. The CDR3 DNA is TGCAGCGTTGCTTTGGGGACAGGGAGCCCCTCTGGAAACACCATATATTTT. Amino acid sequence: CSVALGTGSPSGNTIYF.

This chain's CDR3 is CASSPTHEQFF. The CDR3 DNA sequence: TGTGCCAGCAGCCCAACCCATGAGCAGTTCTTC. The genes are TRBV11-2 and TRBJ2-1, with D hard to call. The CDR3 runs 11 residues. V was clipped by 5 bases and J by 8 bases, with 7 bases between them. CDR1 and CDR2 from the germline V gene are SGHAT and FQNNGV.

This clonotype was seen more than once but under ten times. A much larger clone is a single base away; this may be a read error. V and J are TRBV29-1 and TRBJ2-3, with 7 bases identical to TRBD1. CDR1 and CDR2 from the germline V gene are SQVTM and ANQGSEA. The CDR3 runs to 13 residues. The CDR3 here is CSVARQGTDMQYF. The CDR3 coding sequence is TGCAGCGTTGCCAGACAGGGTACAGATATGCAGTATTTT.

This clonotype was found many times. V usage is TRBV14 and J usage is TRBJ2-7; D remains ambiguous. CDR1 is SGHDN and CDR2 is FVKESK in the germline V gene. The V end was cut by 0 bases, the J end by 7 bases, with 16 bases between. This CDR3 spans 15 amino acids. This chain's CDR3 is CASSQDPPGLSEQYF. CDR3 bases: TGTGCCAGCAGCCAAGATCCCCCAGGCCTGAGTGAGCAGTACTTC.

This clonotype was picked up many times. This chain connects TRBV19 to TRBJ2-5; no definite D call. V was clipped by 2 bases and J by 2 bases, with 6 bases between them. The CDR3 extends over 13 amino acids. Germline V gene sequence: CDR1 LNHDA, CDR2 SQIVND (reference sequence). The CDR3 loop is CASSITGQETQYF. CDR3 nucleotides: TGTGCCAGTAGTATAACCGGACAAGAGACCCAGTACTTC.

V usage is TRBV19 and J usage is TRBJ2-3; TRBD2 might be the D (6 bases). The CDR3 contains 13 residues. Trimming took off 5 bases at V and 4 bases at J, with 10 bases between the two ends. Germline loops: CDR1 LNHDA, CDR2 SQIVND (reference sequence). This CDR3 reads CASSSPGADTQYF. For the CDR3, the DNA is TGTGCCAGTAGTTCCCCGGGAGCAGATACGCAGTATTTT.

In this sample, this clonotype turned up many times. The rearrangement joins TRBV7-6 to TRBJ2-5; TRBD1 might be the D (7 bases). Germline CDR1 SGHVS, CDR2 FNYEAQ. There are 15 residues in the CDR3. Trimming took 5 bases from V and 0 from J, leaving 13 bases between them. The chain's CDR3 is CASSPAGTDQETQYF. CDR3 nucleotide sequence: TGTGCCAGCAGCCCGGCGGGGACAGACCAAGAGACCCAGTACTTC. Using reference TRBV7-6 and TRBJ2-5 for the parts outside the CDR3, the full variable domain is GAGVSQSPRYKVTKRGQDVALRCDPISGHVSLYWYRQALGQGPEFLTYFNYEAQQDKSGLPNDRFSAERPEGSISTLTIQRTEQRDSAMYRCASSPAGTDQETQYFGPGTRLLVL.

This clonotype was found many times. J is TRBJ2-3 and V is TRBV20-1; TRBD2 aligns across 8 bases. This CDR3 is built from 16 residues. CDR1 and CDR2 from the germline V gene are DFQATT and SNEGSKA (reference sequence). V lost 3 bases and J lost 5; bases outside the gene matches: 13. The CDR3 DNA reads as TGCAGTGCTAGGCAACGGGGGGGCTGGAAGGGAGATACGCAGTATTTT. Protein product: CSARQRGGWKGDTQYF.

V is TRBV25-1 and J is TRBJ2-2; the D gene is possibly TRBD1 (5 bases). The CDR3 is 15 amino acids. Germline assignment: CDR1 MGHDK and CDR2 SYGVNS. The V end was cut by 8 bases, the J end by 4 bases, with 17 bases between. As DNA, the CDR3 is TGTGCCAGCTTCGGTCCAAGGGGAAGCACCGGGGAGCTGTTTTTT. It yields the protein CASFGPRGSTGELFF. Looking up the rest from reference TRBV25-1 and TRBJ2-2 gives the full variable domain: EADIYQTPRYLVIGTGKKITLECSQTMGHDKMYWYQQDPGMELHLIHYSYGVNSTEKGDLSSESTVSRIRTEHFPLTLESARPSHTSQYLCASFGPRGSTGELFFGEGSRLTVL.

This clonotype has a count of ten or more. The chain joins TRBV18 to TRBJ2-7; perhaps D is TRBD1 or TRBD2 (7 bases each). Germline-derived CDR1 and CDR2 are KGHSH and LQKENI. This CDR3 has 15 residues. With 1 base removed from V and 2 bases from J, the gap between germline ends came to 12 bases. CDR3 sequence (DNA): TGTGCCAGCTCACCACAGGGGGCGGGAGCCTACGAGCAGTACTTC. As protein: CASSPQGAGAYEQYF. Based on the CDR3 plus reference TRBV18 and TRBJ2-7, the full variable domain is NAGVMQNPRHLVRRRGQEARLRCSPMKGHSHVYWYRQLPEEGLKFMVYLQKENIIDESGMPKERFSAEFPKEGPSILRIQQVVRGDSAAYFCASSPQGAGAYEQYFGPGTRLTVT.

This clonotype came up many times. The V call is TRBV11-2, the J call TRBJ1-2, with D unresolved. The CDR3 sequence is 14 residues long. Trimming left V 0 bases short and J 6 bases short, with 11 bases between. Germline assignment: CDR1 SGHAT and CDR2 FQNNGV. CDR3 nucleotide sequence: TGTGCCAGCAGCTTAGATCAAAGGCGGAATGGCTACACCTTC. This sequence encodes CASSLDQRRNGYTF.

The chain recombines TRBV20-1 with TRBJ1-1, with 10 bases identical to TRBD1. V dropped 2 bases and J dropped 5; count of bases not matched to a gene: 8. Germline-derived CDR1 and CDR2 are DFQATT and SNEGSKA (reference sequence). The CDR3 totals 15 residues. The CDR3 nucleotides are TGCAGTGCTAGATTGGAGGGACAGGGGAGAACTGAAGCTTTCTTT. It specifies CSARLEGQGRTEAFF.

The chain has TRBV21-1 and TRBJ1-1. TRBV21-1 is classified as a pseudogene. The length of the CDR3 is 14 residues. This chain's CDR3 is CASSKALLAAEAFF. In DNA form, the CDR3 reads TGTGCCAGCAGCAAAGCGCTTTTGGCGGCTGAAGCTTTCTTT.

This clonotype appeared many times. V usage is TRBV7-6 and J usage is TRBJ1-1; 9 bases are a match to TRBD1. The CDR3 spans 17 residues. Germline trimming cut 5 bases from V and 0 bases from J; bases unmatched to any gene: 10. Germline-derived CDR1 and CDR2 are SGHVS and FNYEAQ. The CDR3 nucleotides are TGTGCCAGCAGCGGGGACAGGGTAGCAAACATGAACACTGAAGCTTTCTTT. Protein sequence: CASSGDRVANMNTEAFF.

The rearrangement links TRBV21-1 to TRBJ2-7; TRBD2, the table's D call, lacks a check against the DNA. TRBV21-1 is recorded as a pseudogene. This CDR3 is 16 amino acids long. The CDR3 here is CASSKVERERFNEQYF. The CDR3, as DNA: TGTGCCAGCAGCAAAGTTGAGCGGGAGAGATTCAACGAGCAGTACTTC.

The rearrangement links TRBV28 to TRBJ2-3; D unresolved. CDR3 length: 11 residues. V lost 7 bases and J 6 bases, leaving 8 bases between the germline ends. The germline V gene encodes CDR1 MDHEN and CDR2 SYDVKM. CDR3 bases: TGTGCCAGCACTACGGGTGATACGCAGTATTTT. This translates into CASTTGDTQYF.

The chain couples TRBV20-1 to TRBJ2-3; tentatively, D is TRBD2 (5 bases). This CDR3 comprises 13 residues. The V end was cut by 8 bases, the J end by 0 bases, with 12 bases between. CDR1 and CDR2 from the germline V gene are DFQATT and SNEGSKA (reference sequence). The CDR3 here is CSHARTSTDTQYF. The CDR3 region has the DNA TGCAGTCACGCCCGGACTAGCACAGATACGCAGTATTTT.

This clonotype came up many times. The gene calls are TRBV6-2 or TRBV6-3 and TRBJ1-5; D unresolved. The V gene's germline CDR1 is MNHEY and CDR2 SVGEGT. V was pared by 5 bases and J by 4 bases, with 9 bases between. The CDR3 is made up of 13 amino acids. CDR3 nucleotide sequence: TGTGCCAGCAGTCGGTACGAGAATCAGCCCCAGCATTTT. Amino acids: CASSRYENQPQHF.